This paragraph covers one TCR beta chain sequence. This entry belongs to a study of blood T cell repertoires in COVID-19. Profiling relied on immunoSEQ multiplex PCR, and the TCRdb table lists in-frame clones only, not all of them. The table lists approximately 170,000 clones, 88% of them singletons. Trimming removed 3 bases at V and 4 bases at J, with 18 bases between. This CDR3 region has 16 residues. Germline CDR1 and CDR2: SGHRS and YFSETQ. The rearrangement links TRBV5-1 to TRBJ2-3; a weak D match, TRBD2 (8 bases). The sequence was collected from a man aged 50-59 years who had recovered from COVID-19. Source material: peripheral blood. The CDR3 DNA reads TGCGCCAGCAGCTGGAGGGGGCGGGAGGATGCAGATACGCAGTATTTT. Its translation: CASSWRGREDADTQYF.